This T cell receptor beta chain was identified during a study of neurological immune-mediated disorders. The germline gives CDR1 SQVTM, CDR2 ANQGSEA. Trimming took 6 bases from V and 7 from J, leaving 11 bases between them. The CDR3 has 11 residues. Noted time point: longitudinal time-point 2. From the 5' RACE reads, TCRdb called clonotypes with MiXCR, one entry per CDR3 protein. The profile covers roughly 60,000 distinct CDR3 sequences, with roughly 9.8% appearing a single time and around 13% taken by the ten largest. This clonotype has ten or more counts. The chain uses TRBV29-1 and TRBJ2-3; D is ambiguous. The specimen was PBMCs. The TCR comes from a man younger than 45 in good health. CDR3 sequence: CSVAQENTQYF. CDR3 nucleotides: TGCAGCGTAGCTCAAGAAAATACGCAGTATTTT.